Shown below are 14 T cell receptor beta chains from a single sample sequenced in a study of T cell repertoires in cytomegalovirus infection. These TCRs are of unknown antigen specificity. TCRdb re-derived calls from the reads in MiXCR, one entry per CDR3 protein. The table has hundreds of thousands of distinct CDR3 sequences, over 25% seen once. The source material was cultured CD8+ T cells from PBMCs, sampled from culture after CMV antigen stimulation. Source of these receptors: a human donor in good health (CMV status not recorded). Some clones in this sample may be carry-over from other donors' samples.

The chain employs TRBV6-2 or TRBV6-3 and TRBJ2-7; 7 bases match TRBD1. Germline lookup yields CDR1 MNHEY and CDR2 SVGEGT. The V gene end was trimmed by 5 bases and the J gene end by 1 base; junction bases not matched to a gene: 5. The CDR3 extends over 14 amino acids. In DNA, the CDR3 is TGTGCCAGCAGTACCTGGACAGGTTCCTACGAGCAGTACGTC. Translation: CASSTWTGSYEQYV.

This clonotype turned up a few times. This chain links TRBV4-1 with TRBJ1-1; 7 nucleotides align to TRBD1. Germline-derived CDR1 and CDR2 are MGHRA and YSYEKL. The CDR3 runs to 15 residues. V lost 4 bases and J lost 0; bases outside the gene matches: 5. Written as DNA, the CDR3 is TGCGCCAGCAGCCCCGCGACAGGGATGAACACTGAAGCTTTCTTT. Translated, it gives CASSPATGMNTEAFF.

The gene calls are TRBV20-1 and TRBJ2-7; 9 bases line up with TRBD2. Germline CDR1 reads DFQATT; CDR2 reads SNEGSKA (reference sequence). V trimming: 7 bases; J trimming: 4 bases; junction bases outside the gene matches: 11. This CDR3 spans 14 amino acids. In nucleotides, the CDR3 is TGCAGTGTCGGCCCCCCGGGACTAGCTTACGAGCAGTACTTC. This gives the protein CSVGPPGLAYEQYF.

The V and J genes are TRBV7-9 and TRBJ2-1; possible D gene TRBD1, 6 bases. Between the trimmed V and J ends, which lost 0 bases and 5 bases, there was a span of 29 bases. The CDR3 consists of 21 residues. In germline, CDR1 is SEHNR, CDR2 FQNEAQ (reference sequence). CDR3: CASSLALDLLELQGKNNEQFF. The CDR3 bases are TGTGCCAGCAGCTTAGCGCTCGACTTATTGGAGTTACAGGGAAAAAACAATGAGCAGTTCTTC.

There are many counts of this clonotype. The CDR3 DNA reads TGTGCCAGTAGTATAAACCGGGCTAAAAATCAGCCCCAGCATTTT. Its translation: CASSINRAKNQPQHF. This chain links TRBV19 with TRBJ1-5; D is ambiguous. The CDR3 loop spans 15 amino acids. CDR1 and CDR2 from the germline V gene are LNHDA and SQIVND (reference sequence). Trimming removed 2 bases from V and 4 bases from J, with 12 bases in between.

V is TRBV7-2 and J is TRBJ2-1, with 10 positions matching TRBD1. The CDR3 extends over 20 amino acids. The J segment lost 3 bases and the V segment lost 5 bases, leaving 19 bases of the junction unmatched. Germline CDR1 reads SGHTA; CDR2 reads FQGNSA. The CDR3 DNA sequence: TGTGCCAGCAGCATAGGACAGGGGGGAATCGTTTTTTCTAGCTACAATGAGCAGTTCTTC. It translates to CASSIGQGGIVFSSYNEQFF.

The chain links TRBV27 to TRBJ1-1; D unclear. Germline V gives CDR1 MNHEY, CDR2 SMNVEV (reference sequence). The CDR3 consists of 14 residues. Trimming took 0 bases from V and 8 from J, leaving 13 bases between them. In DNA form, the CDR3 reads TGTGCCAGCAGTTTATCCGGGGTTAACAAGGAAGCTTTCTTT. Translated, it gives CASSLSGVNKEAFF.

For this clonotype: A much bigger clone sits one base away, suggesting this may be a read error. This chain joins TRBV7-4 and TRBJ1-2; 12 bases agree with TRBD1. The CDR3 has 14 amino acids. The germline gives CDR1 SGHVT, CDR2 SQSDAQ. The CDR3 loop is CVSSLGQGADGYTF. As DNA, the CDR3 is TGTGTCAGCAGCTTGGGACAGGGGGCGGATGGCTACACCTTC.

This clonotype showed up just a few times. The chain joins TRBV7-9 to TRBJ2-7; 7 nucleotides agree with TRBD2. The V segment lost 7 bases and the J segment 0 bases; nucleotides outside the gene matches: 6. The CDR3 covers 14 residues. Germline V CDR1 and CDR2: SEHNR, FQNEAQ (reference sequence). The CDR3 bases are TGTGCCAGCACCCTGGGGGGGTTCTCCTACGAGCAGTACTTC. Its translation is CASTLGGFSYEQYF.

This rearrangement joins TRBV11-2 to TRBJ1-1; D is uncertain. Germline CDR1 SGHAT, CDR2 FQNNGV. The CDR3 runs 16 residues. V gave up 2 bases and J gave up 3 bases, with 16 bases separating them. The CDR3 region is CASSLWFRGIDTEAFF. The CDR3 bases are TGTGCCAGCAGCTTATGGTTCCGAGGGATCGACACTGAAGCTTTCTTT.

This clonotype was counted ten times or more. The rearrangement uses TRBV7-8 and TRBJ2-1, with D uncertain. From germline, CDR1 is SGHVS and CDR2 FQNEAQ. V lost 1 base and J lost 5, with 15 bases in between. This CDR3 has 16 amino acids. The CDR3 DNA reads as TGTGCCAGCAGCTTAGAAGGTCGACACCGAAACAATGAGCAGTTCTTC. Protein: CASSLEGRHRNNEQFF. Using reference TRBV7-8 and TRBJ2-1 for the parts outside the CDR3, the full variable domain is GAGVSQSPRYKVAKRGQDVALRCDPISGHVSLFWYQQALGQGPEFLTYFQNEAQLDKSGLPSDRFFAERPEGSVSTLKIQRTQQEDSAVYLCASSLEGRHRNNEQFFGPGTRLTVL.

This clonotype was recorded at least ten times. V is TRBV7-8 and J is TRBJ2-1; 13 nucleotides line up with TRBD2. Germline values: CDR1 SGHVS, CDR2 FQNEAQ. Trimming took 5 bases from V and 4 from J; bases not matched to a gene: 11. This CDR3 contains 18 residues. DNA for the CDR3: TGTGCCAGCAGCCCGAAGGGGGGACTAGCGGGAAGGTACAATGAGCAGTTCTTC. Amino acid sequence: CASSPKGGLAGRYNEQFF.

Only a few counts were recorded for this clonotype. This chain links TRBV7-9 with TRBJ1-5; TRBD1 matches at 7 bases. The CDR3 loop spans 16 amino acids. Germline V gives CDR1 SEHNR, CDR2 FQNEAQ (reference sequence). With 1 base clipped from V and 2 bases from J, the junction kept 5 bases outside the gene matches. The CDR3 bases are TGTGCCAGCAGCTTAGACAGGGGTAACCGCAATCAGCCCCAGCATTTT. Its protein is CASSLDRGNRNQPQHF. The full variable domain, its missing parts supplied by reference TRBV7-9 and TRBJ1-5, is DTGVSQNPRHKITKRGQNVTFRCDPISEHNRLYWYRQTLGQGPEFLTYFQNEAQLEKSRLLSDRFSAERPKGSFSTLEIQRTEQGDSAMYLCASSLDRGNRNQPQHFGDGTRLSIL.

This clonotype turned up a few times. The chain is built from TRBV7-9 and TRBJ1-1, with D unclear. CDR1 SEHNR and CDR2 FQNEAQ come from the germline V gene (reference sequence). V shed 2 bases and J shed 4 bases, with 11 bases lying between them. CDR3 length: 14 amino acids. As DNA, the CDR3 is TGTGCCAGCAGCTTAAACACCATCCTCACTGAAGCTTTCTTT. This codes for CASSLNTILTEAFF.